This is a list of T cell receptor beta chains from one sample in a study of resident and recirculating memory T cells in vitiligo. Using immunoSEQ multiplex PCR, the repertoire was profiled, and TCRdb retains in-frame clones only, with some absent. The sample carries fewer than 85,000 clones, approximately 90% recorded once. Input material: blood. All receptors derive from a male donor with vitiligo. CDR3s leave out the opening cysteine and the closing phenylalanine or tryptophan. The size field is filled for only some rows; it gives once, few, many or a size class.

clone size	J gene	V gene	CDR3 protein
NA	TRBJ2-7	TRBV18	ASSPPGQGAGEQY
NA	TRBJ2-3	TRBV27	ASTSWAGPTDTQY
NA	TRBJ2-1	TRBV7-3	ASSLVWTSDYNEQF
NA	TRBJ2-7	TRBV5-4	ASSLVGSQGNEQY
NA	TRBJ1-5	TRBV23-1	AKRGPGYSNQPQH
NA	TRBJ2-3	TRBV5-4	ASSWGQGLTDTQY
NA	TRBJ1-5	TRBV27	ASRETVYSNQPQH
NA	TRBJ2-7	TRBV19	ASSAGLAGYEQY
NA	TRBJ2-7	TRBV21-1	ASRPKRDKKSSYEQY
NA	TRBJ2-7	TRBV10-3	AITARQGTYEQY
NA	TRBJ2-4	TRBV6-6	ASSPGGRENIQY
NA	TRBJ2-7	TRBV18	ASSPPGGGGGYEQY
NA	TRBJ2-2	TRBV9	ASSVGGGRITNTGELF
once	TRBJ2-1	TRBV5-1	ASSLGAGIINNEQF
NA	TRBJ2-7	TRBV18	ASSPDRRTYEQY
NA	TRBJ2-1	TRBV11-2	ASSLNRGMNEQF
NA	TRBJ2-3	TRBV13	ASSLPPAGEADTQY
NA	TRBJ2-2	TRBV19	ASSIVDWGSYTGELF